This TCR beta chain appears in the sequencing data of a study of blood T cell repertoires in COVID-19. Study summary: From the United States, Italy and Spain came samples of acute and convalescent COVID-19. PBMCs, B-cell-depleted T cells, or T cells provided the cDNA or gDNA that made up the material.

This clone was observed a handful of times. Original handling: Estimates of nucleated cell counts were drawn from the amplification of reference gene primers. Sequenced by immunoSEQ multiplex PCR; TCRdb stores in-frame clones only, minus some. For V, J and clone size, that table is used; D and trimming come from the DNA. Of roughly 200,000 clones in the sample, around 85% were seen once. This CDR3 contains 16 residues. Germline V gene data show CDR1 as MGHDK and CDR2 as SYGVNS. The V gene end was trimmed by 7 bases and the J gene end by 5 bases; junction bases not matched to a gene: 8. The origin of this receptor is a woman in her fifties or sixties with acute or convalescent COVID-19. The material sequenced was peripheral blood. V and J are TRBV25-1 and TRBJ2-1, with TRBD2 matching 13 bases. CDR3 amino acids: CASMTSGRTPNNEQFF. For the CDR3, the DNA is TGTGCCAGCATGACTAGCGGGAGGACTCCCAACAATGAGCAGTTCTTC.